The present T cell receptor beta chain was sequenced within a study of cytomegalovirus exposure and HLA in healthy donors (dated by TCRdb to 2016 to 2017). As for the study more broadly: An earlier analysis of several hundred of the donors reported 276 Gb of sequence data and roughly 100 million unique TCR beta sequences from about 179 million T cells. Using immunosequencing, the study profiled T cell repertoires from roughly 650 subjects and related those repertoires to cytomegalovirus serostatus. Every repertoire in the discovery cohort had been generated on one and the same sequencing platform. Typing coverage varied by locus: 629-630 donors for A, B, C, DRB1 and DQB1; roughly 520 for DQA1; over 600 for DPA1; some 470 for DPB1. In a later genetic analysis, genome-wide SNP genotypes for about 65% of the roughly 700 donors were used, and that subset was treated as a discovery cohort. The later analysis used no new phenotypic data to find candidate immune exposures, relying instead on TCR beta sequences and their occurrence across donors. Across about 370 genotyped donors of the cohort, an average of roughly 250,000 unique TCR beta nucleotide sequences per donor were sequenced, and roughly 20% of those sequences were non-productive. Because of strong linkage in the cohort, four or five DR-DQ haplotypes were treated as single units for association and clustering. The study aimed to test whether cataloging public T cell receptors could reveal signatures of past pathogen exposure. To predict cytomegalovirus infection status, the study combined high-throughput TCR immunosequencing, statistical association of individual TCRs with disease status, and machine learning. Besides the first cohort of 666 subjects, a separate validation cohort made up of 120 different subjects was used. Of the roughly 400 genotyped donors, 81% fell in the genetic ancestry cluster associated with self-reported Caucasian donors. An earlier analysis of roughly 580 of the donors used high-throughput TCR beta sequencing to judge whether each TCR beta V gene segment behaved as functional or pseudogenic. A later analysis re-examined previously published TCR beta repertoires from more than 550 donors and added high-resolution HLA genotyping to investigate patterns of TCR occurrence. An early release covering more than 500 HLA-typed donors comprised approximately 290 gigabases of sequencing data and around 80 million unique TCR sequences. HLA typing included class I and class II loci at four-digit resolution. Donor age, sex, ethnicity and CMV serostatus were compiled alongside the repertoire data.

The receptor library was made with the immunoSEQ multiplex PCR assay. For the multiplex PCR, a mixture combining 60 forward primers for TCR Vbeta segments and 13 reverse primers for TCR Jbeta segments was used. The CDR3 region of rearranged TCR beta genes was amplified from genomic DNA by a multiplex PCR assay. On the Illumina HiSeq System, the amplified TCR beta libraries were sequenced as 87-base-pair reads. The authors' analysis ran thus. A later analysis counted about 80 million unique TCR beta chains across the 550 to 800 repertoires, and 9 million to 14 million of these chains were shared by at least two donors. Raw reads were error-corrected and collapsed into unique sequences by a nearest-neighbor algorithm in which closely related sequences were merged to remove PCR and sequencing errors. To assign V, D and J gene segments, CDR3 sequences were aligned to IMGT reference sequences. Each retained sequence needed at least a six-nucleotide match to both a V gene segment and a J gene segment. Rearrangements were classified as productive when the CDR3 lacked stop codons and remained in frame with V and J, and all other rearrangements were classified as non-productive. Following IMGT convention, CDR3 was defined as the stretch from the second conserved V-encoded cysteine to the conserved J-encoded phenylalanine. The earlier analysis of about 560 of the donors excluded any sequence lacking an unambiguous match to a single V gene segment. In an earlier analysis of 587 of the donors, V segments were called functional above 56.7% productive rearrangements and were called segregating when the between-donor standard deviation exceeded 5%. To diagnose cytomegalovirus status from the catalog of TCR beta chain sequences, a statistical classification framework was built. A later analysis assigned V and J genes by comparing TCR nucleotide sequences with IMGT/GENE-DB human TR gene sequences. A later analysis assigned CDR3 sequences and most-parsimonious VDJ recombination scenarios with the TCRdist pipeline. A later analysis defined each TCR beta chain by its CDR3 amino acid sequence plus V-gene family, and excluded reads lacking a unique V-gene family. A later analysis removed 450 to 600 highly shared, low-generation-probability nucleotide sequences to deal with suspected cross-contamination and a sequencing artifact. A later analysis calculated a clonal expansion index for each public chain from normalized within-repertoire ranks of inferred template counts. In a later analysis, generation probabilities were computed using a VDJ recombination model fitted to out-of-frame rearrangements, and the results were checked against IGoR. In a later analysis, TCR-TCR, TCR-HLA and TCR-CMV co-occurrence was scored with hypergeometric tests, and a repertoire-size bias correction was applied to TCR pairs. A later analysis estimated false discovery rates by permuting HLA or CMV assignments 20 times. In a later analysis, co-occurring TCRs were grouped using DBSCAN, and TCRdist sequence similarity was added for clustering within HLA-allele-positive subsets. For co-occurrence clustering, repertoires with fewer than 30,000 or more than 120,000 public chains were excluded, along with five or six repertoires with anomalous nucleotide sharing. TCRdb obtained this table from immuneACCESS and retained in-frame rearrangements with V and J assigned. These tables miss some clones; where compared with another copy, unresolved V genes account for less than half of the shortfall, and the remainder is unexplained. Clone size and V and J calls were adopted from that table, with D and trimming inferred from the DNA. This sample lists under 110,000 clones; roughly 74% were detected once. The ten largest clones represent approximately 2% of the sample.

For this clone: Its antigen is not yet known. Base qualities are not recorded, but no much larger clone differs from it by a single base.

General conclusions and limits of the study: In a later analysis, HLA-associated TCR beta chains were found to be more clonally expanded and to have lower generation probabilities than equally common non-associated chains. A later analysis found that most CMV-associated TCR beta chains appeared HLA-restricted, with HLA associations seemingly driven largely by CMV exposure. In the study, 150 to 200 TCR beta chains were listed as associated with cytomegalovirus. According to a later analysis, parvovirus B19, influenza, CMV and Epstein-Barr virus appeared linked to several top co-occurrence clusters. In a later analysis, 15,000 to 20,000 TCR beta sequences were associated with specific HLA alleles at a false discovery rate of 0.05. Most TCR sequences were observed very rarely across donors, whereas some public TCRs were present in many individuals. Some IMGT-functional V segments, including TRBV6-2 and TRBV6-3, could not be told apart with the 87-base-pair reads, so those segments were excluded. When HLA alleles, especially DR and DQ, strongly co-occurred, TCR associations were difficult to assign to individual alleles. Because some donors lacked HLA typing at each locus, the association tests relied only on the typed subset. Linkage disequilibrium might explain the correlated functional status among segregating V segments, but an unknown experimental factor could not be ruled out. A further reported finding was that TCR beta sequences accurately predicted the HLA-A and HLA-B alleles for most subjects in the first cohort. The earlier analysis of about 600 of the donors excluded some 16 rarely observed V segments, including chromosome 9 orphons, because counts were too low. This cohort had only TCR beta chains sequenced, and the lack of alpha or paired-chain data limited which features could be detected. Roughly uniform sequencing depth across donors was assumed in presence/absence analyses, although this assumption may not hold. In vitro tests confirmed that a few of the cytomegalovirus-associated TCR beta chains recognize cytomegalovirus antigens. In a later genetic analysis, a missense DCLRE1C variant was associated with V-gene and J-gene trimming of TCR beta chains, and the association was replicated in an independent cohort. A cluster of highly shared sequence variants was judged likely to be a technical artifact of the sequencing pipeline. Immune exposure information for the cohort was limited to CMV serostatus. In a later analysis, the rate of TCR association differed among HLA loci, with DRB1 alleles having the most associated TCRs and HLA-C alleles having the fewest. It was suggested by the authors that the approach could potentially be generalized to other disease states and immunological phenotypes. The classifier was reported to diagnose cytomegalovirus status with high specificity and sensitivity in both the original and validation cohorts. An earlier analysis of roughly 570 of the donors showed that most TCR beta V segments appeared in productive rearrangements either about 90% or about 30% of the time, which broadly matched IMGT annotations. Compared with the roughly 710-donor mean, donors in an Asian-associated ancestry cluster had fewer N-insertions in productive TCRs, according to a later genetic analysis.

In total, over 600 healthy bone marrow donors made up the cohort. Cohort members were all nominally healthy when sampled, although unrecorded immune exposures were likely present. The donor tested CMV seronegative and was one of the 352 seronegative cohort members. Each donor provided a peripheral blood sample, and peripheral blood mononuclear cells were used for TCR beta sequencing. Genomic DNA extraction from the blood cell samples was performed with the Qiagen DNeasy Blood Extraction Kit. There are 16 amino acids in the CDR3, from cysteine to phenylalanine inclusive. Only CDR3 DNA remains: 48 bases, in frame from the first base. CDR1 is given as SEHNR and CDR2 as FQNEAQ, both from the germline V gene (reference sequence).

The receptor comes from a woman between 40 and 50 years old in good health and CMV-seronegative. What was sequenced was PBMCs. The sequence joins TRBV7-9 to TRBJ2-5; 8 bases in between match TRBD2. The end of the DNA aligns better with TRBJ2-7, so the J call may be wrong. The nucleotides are TGTGCCAGCAGCTTAGCCGGACTAGCTGAAGATTACGAGCAGTACTTC. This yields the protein CASSLAGLAEDYEQYF.